Listed below are T cell receptor beta chains from one sample, sequenced in a study of cytomegalovirus exposure and HLA in healthy donors. Assay used: immunoSEQ multiplex PCR; TCRdb lists only in-frame clones, some missing. The repertoire holds about 150,000 clones, with about 85% as singletons. What was sequenced was PBMCs. The receptors come from a boy aged 2 to 10 in good health and CMV-seronegative. The CDR3 runs from the conserved cysteine through the conserved F or W. A D gene is named only where the DNA matches it firmly. The size entry is marked missing in some rows and otherwise reads once, few, many or a size class.

j_call: TRBJ2-1; d_call: TRBD2; v_call: TRBV11-2; clone_size: NA; cdr3_aa: CASSPLERESYYNEQFF; cdr3_nt: TGTGCCAGCAGCCCCTTAGAGCGGGAGAGTTACTACAATGAGCAGTTCTTC
j_call: TRBJ2-3; d_call: NA; v_call: TRBV30; clone_size: NA; cdr3_aa: CAWSWVASTDTQYF; cdr3_nt: TGTGCCTGGAGTTGGGTAGCGAGCACAGATACGCAGTATTTT
j_call: TRBJ1-4; d_call: NA; v_call: TRBV6-1; clone_size: NA; cdr3_aa: CASSEIGPSSGKLFF; cdr3_nt: TGTGCCAGCAGTGAAATAGGCCCCTCTTCGGGAAAACTGTTTTTT
j_call: TRBJ1-2; d_call: TRBD1; v_call: TRBV10-3; clone_size: NA; cdr3_aa: CAISESSPTGAYGYTF; cdr3_nt: TGTGCCATCAGTGAGTCTTCTCCGACAGGGGCGTATGGCTACACCTTC
j_call: TRBJ2-1; d_call: TRBD1; v_call: TRBV5-1; clone_size: NA; cdr3_aa: CASSTGQVAYNEQFF; cdr3_nt: TGCGCCAGCAGCACCGGACAGGTAGCCTACAATGAGCAGTTCTTC
j_call: TRBJ1-5; d_call: TRBD1; v_call: TRBV6-1; clone_size: once; cdr3_aa: CASRQQGANQPQHF; cdr3_nt: TGTGCCAGCAGGCAACAGGGGGCGAATCAGCCCCAGCATTTT
j_call: TRBJ1-1; d_call: NA; v_call: TRBV25-1; clone_size: NA; cdr3_aa: CASRASGLDTEAFF; cdr3_nt: TGTGCCAGCAGAGCGTCGGGTCTTGACACTGAAGCTTTCTTT
j_call: TRBJ2-5; d_call: TRBD1; v_call: TRBV6-6; clone_size: NA; cdr3_aa: CASSSELTGAQYF; cdr3_nt: TGTGCCAGCAGCTCCGAACTAACAGGGGCCCAGTACTTC
j_call: TRBJ1-2; d_call: TRBD1; v_call: TRBV28; clone_size: NA; cdr3_aa: CASSLHDRGRGYTF; cdr3_nt: TGTGCCAGCAGTTTACACGACAGGGGGCGAGGCTACACCTTC
j_call: TRBJ2-1; d_call: NA; v_call: TRBV7-3; clone_size: NA; cdr3_aa: CASSLTSANEQFF; cdr3_nt: TGTGCCAGCAGCTTAACTAGCGCCAATGAGCAGTTCTTC
j_call: TRBJ1-5; d_call: NA; v_call: TRBV30; clone_size: few; cdr3_aa: CAWSGGQHSNQPQHF; cdr3_nt: TGTGCCTGGAGTGGAGGACAGCATAGCAATCAGCCCCAGCATTTT
j_call: TRBJ2-1; d_call: TRBD1; v_call: TRBV6-1; clone_size: NA; cdr3_aa: CASSETGGDEQFF; cdr3_nt: TGTGCCAGCAGTGAGACAGGGGGCGATGAGCAGTTCTTC
j_call: TRBJ2-7; d_call: NA; v_call: TRBV29-1; clone_size: NA; cdr3_aa: CSVETTESYEQYF; cdr3_nt: TGCAGCGTTGAAACGACGGAGTCCTACGAGCAGTACTTC
j_call: TRBJ2-1; d_call: NA; v_call: TRBV11-2; clone_size: NA; cdr3_aa: CASSSVGPGEQFF; cdr3_nt: TGTGCCAGCAGCTCTGTTGGTCCAGGTGAGCAGTTCTTC
j_call: TRBJ2-7; d_call: TRBD2; v_call: TRBV4-2; clone_size: NA; cdr3_aa: CASSQEAAGGYEQYF; cdr3_nt: TGTGCCAGCAGCCAAGAAGCAGCGGGAGGCTACGAGCAGTACTTC
j_call: TRBJ2-1; d_call: TRBD2; v_call: TRBV27; clone_size: NA; cdr3_aa: CASSLSLSGSIVNEQFF; cdr3_nt: TGTGCCAGCAGTTTATCCCTTAGCGGGAGCATAGTAAATGAGCAGTTCTTC
j_call: TRBJ2-7; d_call: TRBD1; v_call: TRBV18; clone_size: NA; cdr3_aa: CASSTGTASYEQYF; cdr3_nt: TGTGCCAGCTCAACCGGGACAGCCTCCTACGAGCAGTACTTC
j_call: TRBJ1-5; d_call: TRBD1; v_call: TRBV6-1; clone_size: NA; cdr3_aa: CASSAWDSNQPQHF; cdr3_nt: TGTGCCAGCAGTGCTTGGGACAGTAATCAGCCCCAGCATTTT
j_call: TRBJ1-5; d_call: NA; v_call: TRBV19; clone_size: NA; cdr3_aa: CASSIVRDQPQHF; cdr3_nt: TGTGCCAGTAGTATAGTCCGGGATCAGCCCCAGCATTTT
j_call: TRBJ1-2; d_call: TRBD1; v_call: TRBV9; clone_size: NA; cdr3_aa: CASSVTDRDPGGYTF; cdr3_nt: TGTGCCAGCAGCGTAACCGACAGGGACCCGGGTGGCTACACCTTC
j_call: TRBJ1-1; d_call: TRBD1; v_call: TRBV5-1; clone_size: NA; cdr3_aa: CASSLRGQTEAFF; cdr3_nt: TGCGCCAGCAGCTTGAGGGGGCAGACTGAAGCTTTCTTT
j_call: TRBJ2-6; d_call: NA; v_call: TRBV29-1; clone_size: NA; cdr3_aa: CSVEDQGSVSGANVLTF; cdr3_nt: TGCAGCGTTGAAGACCAGGGGTCCGTCTCTGGGGCCAACGTCCTGACTTTC
j_call: TRBJ2-1; d_call: TRBD2; v_call: TRBV28; clone_size: NA; cdr3_aa: CASSLTGTSGRHNEQFF; cdr3_nt: TGTGCCAGCAGTTTAACCGGGACTAGCGGGAGACACAATGAGCAGTTCTTC
j_call: TRBJ2-2; d_call: NA; v_call: TRBV30; clone_size: once; cdr3_aa: CAWTPSAGIGVTGELFF; cdr3_nt: TGTGCCTGGACCCCCTCGGCGGGGATAGGGGTCACCGGGGAGCTGTTTTTT
j_call: TRBJ2-1; d_call: TRBD2; v_call: TRBV11-2; clone_size: NA; cdr3_aa: CASSLRGAYNEQFF; cdr3_nt: TGTGCCAGCAGCTTGCGGGGGGCCTACAATGAGCAGTTCTTC
j_call: TRBJ1-2; d_call: NA; v_call: TRBV2; clone_size: NA; cdr3_aa: CASSVRFDYGYTF; cdr3_nt: TGTGCCAGCAGTGTCAGATTTGACTATGGCTACACCTTC
j_call: TRBJ2-7; d_call: NA; v_call: TRBV5-6; clone_size: NA; cdr3_aa: CASSLGGHEQYF; cdr3_nt: TGTGCCAGCAGCTTGGGAGGCCACGAGCAGTACTTC
j_call: TRBJ1-1; d_call: NA; v_call: TRBV4-1; clone_size: NA; cdr3_aa: CASSQDPRRTEAFF; cdr3_nt: TGCGCCAGCAGCCAAGATCCCAGGAGGACTGAAGCTTTCTTT
j_call: TRBJ1-5; d_call: NA; v_call: TRBV20-1; clone_size: once; cdr3_aa: CSARAEAQHF; cdr3_nt: TGCAGTGCTAGAGCCGAGGCCCAGCATTTT
j_call: TRBJ1-6; d_call: NA; v_call: TRBV28; clone_size: NA; cdr3_aa: CASSKKTGYNSPLHF; cdr3_nt: TGTGCCAGCAGTAAAAAGACTGGTTATAATTCACCCCTCCACTTT
j_call: TRBJ1-6; d_call: NA; v_call: TRBV19; clone_size: NA; cdr3_aa: CASTEGRNNSPLHF; cdr3_nt: TGTGCCAGTACCGAGGGTCGTAATAATTCACCCCTCCACTTT
j_call: TRBJ2-2; d_call: NA; v_call: TRBV30; clone_size: NA; cdr3_aa: CAQAHRAGTGELFF; cdr3_nt: TGTGCGCAAGCACACAGGGCCGGGACCGGGGAGCTGTTTTTT
j_call: TRBJ2-3; d_call: TRBD1; v_call: TRBV15; clone_size: NA; cdr3_aa: CATSRGTGGEDTQYF; cdr3_nt: TGTGCCACCAGCAGAGGGACAGGGGGAGAGGATACGCAGTATTTT
j_call: TRBJ1-3; d_call: NA; v_call: TRBV6-5; clone_size: NA; cdr3_aa: CASSHDDSLGNTIYF; cdr3_nt: TGTGCCAGCAGCCATGACGACAGTTTGGGAAACACCATATATTTT
j_call: TRBJ2-5; d_call: TRBD2; v_call: TRBV6-1; clone_size: NA; cdr3_aa: CASVRGVQETQYF; cdr3_nt: TGTGCGTCGGTGCGGGGGGTCCAAGAGACCCAGTACTTC
j_call: TRBJ2-7; d_call: TRBD2; v_call: TRBV28; clone_size: NA; cdr3_aa: CASSRRLADYEQYF; cdr3_nt: TGTGCCAGCAGTCGAAGACTAGCGGATTACGAGCAGTACTTC
j_call: TRBJ2-1; d_call: NA; v_call: TRBV11-3; clone_size: NA; cdr3_aa: CASSLSRGDNEQFF; cdr3_nt: TGTGCCAGCAGCTTATCCAGGGGAGACAATGAGCAGTTCTTC
j_call: TRBJ1-3; d_call: TRBD1; v_call: TRBV7-8; clone_size: NA; cdr3_aa: CASSPRTGLSGNTIYF; cdr3_nt: TGTGCCAGCAGCCCCCGGACAGGGCTCTCTGGAAACACCATATATTTT
j_call: TRBJ2-3; d_call: TRBD2; v_call: TRBV4-1; clone_size: NA; cdr3_aa: CASSPQGSGRAYDTQYF; cdr3_nt: TGCGCCAGCAGCCCCCAGGGTAGCGGGAGAGCATACGATACGCAGTATTTT
j_call: TRBJ2-7; d_call: TRBD2; v_call: TRBV29-1; clone_size: NA; cdr3_aa: CSVEDGREAYEQYF; cdr3_nt: TGCAGCGTTGAGGACGGGCGGGAGGCCTACGAGCAGTACTTC
j_call: TRBJ2-7; d_call: NA; v_call: TRBV27; clone_size: NA; cdr3_aa: CASSLKGRLGGAEQYF; cdr3_nt: TGTGCTAGCAGTTTAAAAGGTAGGCTCGGGGGAGCCGAGCAGTACTTC
j_call: TRBJ1-2; d_call: NA; v_call: TRBV28; clone_size: NA; cdr3_aa: CASTGSFWGYTF; cdr3_nt: TGTGCCAGCACCGGGAGCTTCTGGGGCTACACCTTC
j_call: TRBJ2-2; d_call: TRBD2; v_call: TRBV2; clone_size: NA; cdr3_aa: CASSGTRGTGELFF; cdr3_nt: TGTGCCAGCAGCGGGACTAGGGGGACCGGGGAGCTGTTTTTT
j_call: TRBJ2-7; d_call: NA; v_call: TRBV7-2; clone_size: NA; cdr3_aa: CASSLAGPSYEQYF; cdr3_nt: TGTGCCAGCAGCTTAGCGGGCCCCTCCTACGAGCAGTACTTC
j_call: TRBJ2-1; d_call: TRBD2; v_call: TRBV6-5; clone_size: NA; cdr3_aa: CARHSGKGYNEQFF; cdr3_nt: TGTGCCAGGCATAGCGGGAAAGGCTACAATGAGCAGTTCTTC
j_call: TRBJ1-2; d_call: TRBD1; v_call: TRBV28; clone_size: few; cdr3_aa: CASRRDSLNYGYTF; cdr3_nt: TGTGCCAGCAGACGGGACAGCCTTAACTATGGCTACACCTTC
j_call: TRBJ2-1; d_call: NA; v_call: TRBV9; clone_size: NA; cdr3_aa: CASSVDLYEQFF; cdr3_nt: TGTGCCAGCAGCGTAGATCTCTATGAGCAGTTCTTC
j_call: TRBJ2-3; d_call: TRBD1; v_call: TRBV7-9; clone_size: NA; cdr3_aa: CASSLDRGLSGF; cdr3_nt: TGTGCCAGCAGCCTGGACAGGGGGCTGTCGGGTTTT
j_call: TRBJ1-2; d_call: NA; v_call: TRBV23-1; clone_size: NA; cdr3_aa: CASRQMGPYGYTF; cdr3_nt: TGCGCCAGCAGGCAAATGGGGCCCTATGGCTACACCTTC
j_call: TRBJ2-2; d_call: NA; v_call: TRBV4-1; clone_size: NA; cdr3_aa: CASSQHTDRNTGELFF; cdr3_nt: TGCGCCAGCAGCCAACACACAGACAGGAACACCGGGGAGCTGTTTTTT
j_call: TRBJ2-1; d_call: TRBD2; v_call: TRBV5-1; clone_size: NA; cdr3_aa: CASSSGLAGAYNEQFF; cdr3_nt: TGCGCCAGCAGCTCCGGACTAGCGGGAGCCTACAATGAGCAGTTCTTC
j_call: TRBJ2-3; d_call: NA; v_call: TRBV30; clone_size: NA; cdr3_aa: CAWRGGSGGTDTQYF; cdr3_nt: TGTGCCTGGAGAGGGGGTAGTGGGGGCACAGATACGCAGTATTTT
j_call: TRBJ1-2; d_call: TRBD1; v_call: TRBV19; clone_size: few; cdr3_aa: CASTSTGDYGYTF; cdr3_nt: TGTGCCAGTACCTCGACAGGGGACTATGGCTACACCTTC
j_call: TRBJ2-7; d_call: TRBD2; v_call: TRBV28; clone_size: NA; cdr3_aa: CASSLLGTSGRNLEQYF; cdr3_nt: TGTGCCAGCAGTTTATTGGGGACTAGCGGGAGAAACCTCGAGCAGTACTTC
j_call: TRBJ1-6; d_call: NA; v_call: TRBV27; clone_size: NA; cdr3_aa: CASRDGLHTYNSPLHF; cdr3_nt: TGTGCCAGCCGTGATGGCCTTCACACCTATAATTCACCCCTCCACTTT
j_call: TRBJ2-1; d_call: NA; v_call: TRBV15; clone_size: NA; cdr3_aa: CATSREWAPGVGNEQFF; cdr3_nt: TGTGCCACCAGCAGAGAATGGGCGCCAGGGGTGGGCAATGAGCAGTTCTTC
j_call: TRBJ1-5; d_call: TRBD1; v_call: TRBV2; clone_size: NA; cdr3_aa: CASSGTGGQPQHF; cdr3_nt: TGTGCCAGCAGCGGGACAGGGGGACAACCCCAGCATTTT
j_call: TRBJ1-3; d_call: TRBD1; v_call: TRBV11-2; clone_size: NA; cdr3_aa: CASSLTPDRVAGNTIYF; cdr3_nt: TGTGCCAGCAGCCTCACCCCGGACAGGGTGGCTGGAAACACCATATATTTT
j_call: TRBJ2-5; d_call: NA; v_call: TRBV5-6; clone_size: NA; cdr3_aa: CASSLPVQETQYF; cdr3_nt: TGTGCCAGCAGCTTGCCGGTCCAAGAGACCCAGTACTTC
j_call: TRBJ2-5; d_call: TRBD2; v_call: TRBV28; clone_size: NA; cdr3_aa: CASSFARGTSGEETQYF; cdr3_nt: TGTGCCAGCAGTTTTGCTCGAGGGACTAGCGGTGAGGAGACCCAGTACTTC